This is a list of T cell receptor beta chains from one sample in a study of blood T cell repertoires in COVID-19. Profiling relied on immunoSEQ multiplex PCR, and the TCRdb table lists in-frame clones only, not all of them. The data contain roughly 410,000 clones, about 87% of them singletons. The material sequenced was peripheral blood. These receptors were obtained from a woman aged 55-70 years with COVID-19, enrolled during active disease. Each CDR3 is given with its conserved first and last residue. Each record gives: V gene, D gene, clone size, J gene, CDR3 protein, CDR3 DNA. D genes are given only for firm matches. Clone size is not always given. Where it is, it says once, few, many or a class for expanded clones.

TRBV6-5	NA	NA	TRBJ2-7	CASTGSTYEQYF	TGTGCCAGCACAGGCTCTACCTACGAGCAGTACTTC
TRBV7-2	NA	NA	TRBJ2-7	CASSSRVVAAAGEQYF	TGTGCCAGCAGCTCACGGGTGGTGGCGGCTGCTGGTGAGCAGTACTTC
TRBV12-5	TRBD2	NA	TRBJ2-7	CASGSTGTTYEQYF	TGTGCTAGTGGTTCGACCGGGACTACGTACGAGCAGTACTTC
TRBV7-2	TRBD2	NA	TRBJ2-7	CASRPGGLAAHEQYF	TGTGCCAGCAGACCGGGGGGACTAGCGGCCCACGAGCAGTACTTC
TRBV5-1	NA	NA	TRBJ1-2	CASSPDGDMSYTF	TGCGCCAGCAGCCCGGACGGGGACATGAGCTACACCTTC
TRBV3-1/TRBV3-2	NA	NA	TRBJ1-5	CASSQVGVRQPQHF	TGTGCCAGCAGCCAAGTGGGAGTCAGGCAGCCCCAGCATTTT
TRBV20-1	TRBD1	NA	TRBJ2-7	CSADRAYEQYF	TGCAGTGCGGACAGGGCTTACGAGCAGTACTTC
TRBV5-1	TRBD1	once	TRBJ1-4	CASSLGRTGATNEKLFF	TGCGCCAGCAGCTTGGGGCGCACAGGGGCAACTAATGAAAAACTGTTTTTT
TRBV18	TRBD1	NA	TRBJ1-5	CASSPGQNQPQHF	TGTGCCAGCTCACCGGGACAGAATCAGCCCCAGCATTTT
TRBV28	NA	NA	TRBJ2-2	CASSFRGAGTGELFF	TGTGCCAGCAGTTTCCGAGGGGCGGGGACCGGGGAGCTGTTTTTT
TRBV15	TRBD1	NA	TRBJ2-5	CATSRVTGEEETQYF	TGTGCCACCAGCCGCGTGACAGGGGAAGAAGAGACCCAGTACTTC
TRBV5-4	TRBD1	NA	TRBJ2-7	CASSVTQGTYEQYF	TGTGCCAGCAGCGTAACACAGGGGACCTACGAGCAGTACTTC
TRBV19	TRBD2	NA	TRBJ2-3	CASSMRGERGTDTQYF	TGTGCCAGTAGTATGAGAGGGGAGCGGGGGACAGATACGCAGTATTTT
TRBV9	TRBD1	NA	TRBJ1-6	CASSVEGTANSPLHF	TGTGCCAGCAGCGTAGAAGGGACAGCTAATTCACCCCTCCACTTT
TRBV4-1	NA	NA	TRBJ2-3	CASSLTQRSETDTQYF	TGCGCCAGCAGCCTCACACAGCGGAGTGAAACAGATACGCAGTATTTT
TRBV14	NA	NA	TRBJ2-3	CASSQALLASGTDTQYF	TGTGCCAGCAGCCAAGCCCTCCTAGCGTCCGGGACAGATACGCAGTATTTT
TRBV7-3	TRBD2	NA	TRBJ2-3	CASSPVGTSDTDTQYF	TGTGCCAGCAGCCCGGTCGGGACTAGCGATACAGATACGCAGTATTTT
TRBV3-1/TRBV3-2	TRBD1	NA	TRBJ1-4	CASSRTGQGFEKLFF	TGTGCCAGCAGCCGGACCGGACAGGGGTTTGAAAAACTGTTTTTT
TRBV15	TRBD2	NA	TRBJ2-7	CATSRSSGGPRDDYEQYF	TGTGCCACCAGCAGGTCTAGCGGGGGGCCTCGGGATGACTACGAGCAGTACTTC
TRBV29-1	NA	NA	TRBJ2-2	CSVEKFTNTGELFF	TGCAGCGTTGAAAAATTCACTAACACCGGGGAGCTGTTTTTT
TRBV3-1/TRBV3-2	NA	NA	TRBJ2-7	CASSASSYEQYF	TGTGCCAGCAGCGCGAGCTCCTACGAGCAGTACTTC
TRBV6-5	NA	NA	TRBJ1-1	CASSYQGGMNTEAFF	TGTGCCAGCAGTTACCAGGGCGGGATGAACACTGAAGCTTTCTTT
TRBV7-2	NA	few	TRBJ2-3	CASSSRESTDTQYF	TGTGCCAGCAGCTCCCGGGAGAGCACAGATACGCAGTATTTT
TRBV19	NA	NA	TRBJ1-2	CASSKGGQTIYGYTF	TGTGCCAGTAGTAAAGGCGGACAGACCATCTATGGCTACACCTTC
TRBV7-8	TRBD1	NA	TRBJ1-3	CASSFRDRGFNTIYF	TGTGCCAGCAGCTTCCGGGACAGGGGGTTCAACACCATATATTTT
TRBV10-3	NA	NA	TRBJ1-3	CAISDPREVSGNTIYF	TGTGCCATCAGTGACCCCCGGGAAGTATCTGGAAACACCATATATTTT
TRBV13	NA	NA	TRBJ1-2	CASSLRGGHYGYTF	TGTGCCAGCAGCCTTCGCGGGGGGCATTATGGCTACACCTTC
TRBV19	NA	NA	TRBJ2-1	CASSIDRYNEQFF	TGTGCCAGTAGTATAGACAGATACAATGAGCAGTTCTTC
TRBV28	NA	once	TRBJ1-4	CASSSPGDRANEKLFF	TGTGCCAGCAGTTCCCCAGGGGATAGGGCTAATGAAAAACTGTTTTTT
TRBV6-2/TRBV6-3	NA	few	TRBJ1-1	CASSRRQTEAFF	TGTGCCAGCAGTCGTCGACAGACTGAAGCTTTCTTT
TRBV5-1	NA	NA	TRBJ1-2	CASKAGNYGYTF	TGCGCCAGCAAGGCAGGGAACTATGGCTACACCTTC
TRBV6-6	NA	NA	TRBJ2-2	CASGTPRSRGTGELFF	TGTGCCAGCGGGACACCTCGTAGTCGCGGGACCGGGGAGCTGTTTTTT
TRBV7-2	NA	NA	TRBJ2-7	CASSLSGVIRYEQYF	TGTGCCAGCAGCTTATCCGGGGTAATCAGGTACGAGCAGTACTTC
TRBV27	TRBD2	NA	TRBJ2-5	CASSLTSGGFQETQYF	TGTGCCAGCAGTTTGACCAGCGGGGGGTTCCAAGAGACCCAGTACTTC
TRBV18	NA	NA	TRBJ1-6	CASSTRTGDSPLHF	TGTGCCAGCTCAACCCGGACGGGGGATTCACCCCTCCACTTT
TRBV5-4	NA	NA	TRBJ2-1	CASLSNTNPYNEQFF	TGTGCCAGCCTCTCAAACACCAACCCCTACAATGAGCAGTTCTTC